This TCR beta chain was sequenced in a study of blood T cell repertoires in COVID-19. Some clones are missing from TCRdb's copy, which holds only in-frame ones; the method was immunoSEQ multiplex PCR. Among about 320,000 clones listed, about 82% were seen once. The CDR3 totals 13 residues. Deletions cut 6 bases from V and 6 bases from J, with 14 bases between. At least ten counts were recorded for this clone. The sequencing sample was made of peripheral blood. This sequence originates from a human donor in a cohort sampled during active COVID-19. The chain employs TRBV12-3 or TRBV12-4 and TRBJ1-1, with D unclear. The CDR3 DNA reads TGTGCCAGCAGCTTCGCGGGCGTAGCTGAAGCTTTCTTT. This translates into CASSFAGVAEAFF.